The 4 T cell receptor beta chains below all came from one sample that was sequenced in a study of T cells after yellow fever vaccination. TCRdb recomputed calls from the 5' RACE reads with MiXCR, one row per CDR3 protein. This table holds 610,000 or so distinct CDR3 sequences, approximately 13% found once. The specimen comprised PBMCs, sampled on the day of the yellow fever booster vaccination. Receptors were obtained from a young man who received the YFV17D yellow fever vaccine.

This clonotype has a count of ten or more. The J gene is TRBJ2-1, the V gene TRBV9; TRBD2 agrees at 8 bases. Germline CDR1 reads SGDLS; CDR2 reads YYNGEE. V gave up 4 bases and J gave up 0 bases; unmatched junction bases: 9. The CDR3 loop spans 17 amino acids. The chain's CDR3 is CASSRLSGASSYNEQFF. The CDR3, as DNA: TGTGCCAGCAGCCGACTTAGCGGGGCCAGCTCCTACAATGAGCAGTTCTTC.

The sample holds a few counts of this clonotype. The chain is built from TRBV10-3 and TRBJ2-1; 8 positions match TRBD1. The ends lost 0 bases at V and 3 bases at J; junction bases unmatched: 4. CDR1 is ENHRY and CDR2 is SYGVKD in the germline V gene. This CDR3 contains 16 residues. CDR3: CAISESRTGSYNEQFF. The CDR3 DNA reads as TGTGCCATCAGTGAGTCCCGGACAGGGAGCTACAATGAGCAGTTCTTC.

The chain combines TRBV2 with TRBJ2-7; D uncertain. V was cut by 7 bases and J by 0 bases, with 13 bases left in between. CDR1 is SNHLY and CDR2 is FYNNEI in the germline V gene. CDR3 length: 14 residues. The CDR3 DNA sequence: TGTGCCAGCAAGGTGGGCCACAGCTCCTACGAGCAGTACTTC. Its translation: CASKVGHSSYEQYF.

The chain links TRBV20-1 to TRBJ1-2; no firm D call. V lost 1 base, J lost 2 bases, and 14 bases lay in between. The CDR3 covers 15 residues. Germline values: CDR1 DFQATT, CDR2 SNEGSKA (reference sequence). The CDR3 protein is CSARGREPVNYGYTF. CDR3 nucleotide sequence: TGCAGTGCTAGAGGACGGGAACCCGTCAACTATGGCTACACCTTC.